This TCR beta chain was profiled in a study of T cell responses to AZD1222 COVID-19 vaccine. The protocol was immunoSEQ multiplex PCR, while the TCRdb copy is restricted to in-frame clones and leaves out a portion. The sample has some 150,000 clones, about 85% seen once; the top ten hold 5.5% to 7%. Study-wide points: In a largely white British group with more females than males, clonal diversity was possibly underestimated. Only 5 or 6 people who got AZD1222 tested seropositive at baseline. The study sampled repertoires only after the peak T cell response. Vaccine-associated CD4 TCRs spanned spike, dominant at 160-218 and 743-854.

V was pared by 1 base and J by 7 bases, with 15 bases between. From germline, CDR1 is SGHRS and CDR2 YFSETQ. The CDR3 covers 15 residues. As to this clone: As yet, its antigen is unknown.

The chain uses TRBV5-1 and TRBJ1-5; maybe TRBD1 (6 bases). The sequence came from an adult who had recovered from COVID-19. The sample consisted of peripheral blood, taken after recovery from COVID-19. CDR3 region: CASSLIGGAGQPQHF. CDR3 coding DNA: TGCGCCAGCAGCTTGATCGGGGGCGCAGGCCAGCCCCAGCATTTT.